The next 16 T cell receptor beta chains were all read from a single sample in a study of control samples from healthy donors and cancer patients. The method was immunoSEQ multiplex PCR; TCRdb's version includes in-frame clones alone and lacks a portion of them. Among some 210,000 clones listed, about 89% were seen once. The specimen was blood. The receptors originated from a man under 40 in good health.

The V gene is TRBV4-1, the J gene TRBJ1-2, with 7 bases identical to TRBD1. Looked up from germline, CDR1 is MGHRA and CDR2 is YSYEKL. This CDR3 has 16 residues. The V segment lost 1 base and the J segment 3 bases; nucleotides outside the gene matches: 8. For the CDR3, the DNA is TGCGCCAGCAGCCAAGGCCTCAGGGGGAAGGACTATGGCTACACCTTC. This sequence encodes CASSQGLRGKDYGYTF.

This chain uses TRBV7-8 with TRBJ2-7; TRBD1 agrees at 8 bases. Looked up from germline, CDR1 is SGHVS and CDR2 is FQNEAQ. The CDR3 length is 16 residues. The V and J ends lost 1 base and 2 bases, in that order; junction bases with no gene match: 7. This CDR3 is CASSLVRTGLAYEQYF. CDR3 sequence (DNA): TGTGCCAGCAGCTTAGTTCGGACAGGGCTGGCCTACGAGCAGTACTTC.

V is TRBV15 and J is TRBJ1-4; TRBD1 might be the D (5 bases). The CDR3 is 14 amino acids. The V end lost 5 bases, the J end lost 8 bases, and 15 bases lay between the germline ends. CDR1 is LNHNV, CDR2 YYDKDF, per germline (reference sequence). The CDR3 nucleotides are TGTGCCACCAGCGGGGGACTTCCTGGGGAAAAACTGTTTTTT. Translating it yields CATSGGLPGEKLFF.

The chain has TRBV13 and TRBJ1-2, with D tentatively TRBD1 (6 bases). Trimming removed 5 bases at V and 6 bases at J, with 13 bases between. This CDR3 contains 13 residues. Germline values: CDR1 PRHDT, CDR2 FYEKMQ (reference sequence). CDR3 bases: TGTGCCAGCAGCCTCGACAGGTCGAATGGCTACACCTTC. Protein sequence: CASSLDRSNGYTF.

The CDR3 here is CASSPSLTTGAGTEAFF. CDR3 coding DNA: TGTGCCAGCAGCCCAAGCCTAACCACAGGGGCGGGCACTGAAGCTTTCTTT. The chain uses TRBV11-2 and TRBJ1-1, with 7 nucleotides matching TRBD1. This CDR3 is 17 amino acids long. V lost 5 bases, J lost 4 bases, and 16 bases stayed unmatched. The germline V gene has CDR1 SGHAT and CDR2 FQNNGV.

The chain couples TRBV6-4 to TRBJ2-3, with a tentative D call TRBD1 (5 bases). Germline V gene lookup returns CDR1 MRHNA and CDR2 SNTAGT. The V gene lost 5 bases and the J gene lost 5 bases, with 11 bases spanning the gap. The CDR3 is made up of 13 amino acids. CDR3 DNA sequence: TGTGCCAGCAGTCAACAGGTCCTAGATACGCAGTATTTT. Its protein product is CASSQQVLDTQYF.

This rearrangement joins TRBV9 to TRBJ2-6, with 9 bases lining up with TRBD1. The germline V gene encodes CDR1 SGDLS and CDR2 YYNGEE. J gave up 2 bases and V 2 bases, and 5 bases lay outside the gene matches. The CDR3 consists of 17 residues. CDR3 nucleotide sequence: TGTGCCAGCAGCGTTAGGACAGGGGCCCCTGGGGCCAACGTCCTGACTTTC. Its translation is CASSVRTGAPGANVLTF.

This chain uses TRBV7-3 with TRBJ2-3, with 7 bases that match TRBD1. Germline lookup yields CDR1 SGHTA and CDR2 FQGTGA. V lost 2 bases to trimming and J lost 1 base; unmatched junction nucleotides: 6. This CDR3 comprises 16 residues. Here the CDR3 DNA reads TGTGCCAGCAGCTTACAAACCGGGACAGGCACAGATACGCAGTATTTT. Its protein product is CASSLQTGTGTDTQYF. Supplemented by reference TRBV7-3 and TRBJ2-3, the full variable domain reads GAGVSQTPSNKVTEKGKYVELRCDPISGHTALYWYRQSLGQGPEFLIYFQGTGAADDSGLPNDRFFAVRPEGSVSTLKIQRTERGDSAVYLCASSLQTGTGTDTQYFGPGTRLTVL.

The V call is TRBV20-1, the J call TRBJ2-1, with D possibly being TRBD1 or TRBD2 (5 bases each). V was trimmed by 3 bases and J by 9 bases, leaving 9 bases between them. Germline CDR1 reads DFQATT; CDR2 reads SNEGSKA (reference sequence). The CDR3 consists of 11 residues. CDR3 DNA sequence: TGCAGTGCTAGTCTGGGGGTTGAGCAGTTCTTC. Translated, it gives CSASLGVEQFF.

CDR3 DNA: TGCGCCAGCAGCTTCGGACAGGCCTACAATGAGCAGTTCTTC. This sequence encodes CASSFGQAYNEQFF. The chain employs TRBV5-1 and TRBJ2-1, with 7 bases aligning to TRBD1. This CDR3 has 14 amino acids. CDR1 is SGHRS, CDR2 YFSETQ, per germline. V was pared by 2 bases and J by 2 bases, with 1 base of the junction left unmatched.

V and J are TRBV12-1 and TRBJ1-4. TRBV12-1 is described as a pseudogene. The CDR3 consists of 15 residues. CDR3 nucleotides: TGTGCCAGCAGCTCCCCCGGGACCGAGAATGAAAAACTGTTTTTT. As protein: CASSSPGTENEKLFF.

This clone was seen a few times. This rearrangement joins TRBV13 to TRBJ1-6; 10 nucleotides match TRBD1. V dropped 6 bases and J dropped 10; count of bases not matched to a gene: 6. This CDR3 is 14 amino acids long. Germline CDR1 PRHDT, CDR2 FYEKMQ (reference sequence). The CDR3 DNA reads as TGTGCCAGCAGGTGGGGACAGGGGAAATCACCCCTCCACTTT. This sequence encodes CASRWGQGKSPLHF.

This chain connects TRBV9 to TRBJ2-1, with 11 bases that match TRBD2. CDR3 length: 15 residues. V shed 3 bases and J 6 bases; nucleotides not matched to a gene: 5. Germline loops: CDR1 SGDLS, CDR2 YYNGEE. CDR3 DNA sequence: TGTGCCAGCAGCGCGGGACTAGCGGATTTCAATGAGCAGTTCTTC. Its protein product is CASSAGLADFNEQFF.

CDR3: CASSEGPGVSTEAFF. The CDR3 DNA is TGTGCCAGCAGTGAAGGTCCGGGGGTGAGCACTGAAGCTTTCTTT. The chain recombines TRBV2 with TRBJ1-1; maybe TRBD1 (5 bases). The ends were cut back, 1 base at V and 4 bases at J, with 13 bases in the middle. The CDR3 has 15 residues. Germline-derived CDR1 and CDR2 are SNHLY and FYNNEI.

The CDR3 DNA reads TGTGCCACCAGTTCCTCCAGGAGTGAAAAACTGTTTTTT. Amino acid sequence: CATSSSRSEKLFF. The chain recombines TRBV24-1 with TRBJ1-4; D is unresolved. The CDR3 extends over 13 amino acids. The V gene's germline CDR1 is KGHDR and CDR2 SFDVKD. Trimming took off 6 bases at V and 7 bases at J, with 11 bases between the two ends.

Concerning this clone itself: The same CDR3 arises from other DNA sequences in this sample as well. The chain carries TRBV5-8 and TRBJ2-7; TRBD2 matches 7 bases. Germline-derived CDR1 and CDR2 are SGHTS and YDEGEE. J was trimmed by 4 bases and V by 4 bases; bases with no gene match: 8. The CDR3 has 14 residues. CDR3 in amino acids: CASSRDYTFYEQYF. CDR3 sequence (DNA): TGTGCCAGCAGCCGGGACTACACCTTTTACGAGCAGTACTTC.